This T cell receptor (beta chain) comes out of a study of T cells in Graves' hyperthyroidism and ophthalmopathy. Study-level points and caveats: Stable hyperthyroidism and ophthalmopathy were separated using 13 V-J signatures.

Researchers amplified the TCR beta CDR3 regions from RNA transcripts. An initial round of RT-PCR targeting the TCR CDR3 relied on the HTBI primer set. TCRdb processed the multiplex PCR reads anew with MiXCR; each CDR3 protein has one entry. The data contain 660,000 or so distinct CDR3 sequences, less than 25% of them singletons. Trimming removed 5 bases at V and 11 bases at J, with 18 bases between. In germline, CDR1 is SEHNR, CDR2 FQNEAQ (reference sequence). The CDR3 length is 13 residues. To note about this clonotype: The antigen is not known.

V gene TRBV7-9 combines with J gene TRBJ1-1; D remains ambiguous. Material: blood. The TCR was taken from a man younger than 40 with Graves' ophthalmopathy. The CDR3 loop is CASSPPVDDGAFF. The DNA of the CDR3 is TGTGCCAGCAGCCCCCCTGTGGACGACGGGGCTTTCTTT.